This is a list of T cell receptor beta chains from one sample in a study of blood T cell repertoires in COVID-19. Clones were read by immunoSEQ multiplex PCR, and TCRdb kept only the in-frame ones, dropping some. In the table there are about 200,000 clones, 85% to 90% of which are singletons. The sequenced sample was peripheral blood. The source is a man older than 75 with acute or convalescent COVID-19. Each CDR3 is given with its conserved first and last residue. The order of the fields is clone size, V gene, J gene, D gene, CDR3 protein. The D gene is left open where the match is weak. Only some rows state a clone size, as once, few, many or a class for expanded clones.

once	TRBV11-3	TRBJ2-1	TRBD1	CASSLGTGLEQFF
NA	TRBV19	TRBJ2-5	NA	CASSRQETQYF
NA	TRBV5-6	TRBJ2-3	TRBD1	CASSLPGDRGVTDTQYF
NA	TRBV5-5	TRBJ1-2	NA	CASSLGGNRGYTF
once	TRBV2	TRBJ2-7	TRBD1	CASVTGVAYEQYF
NA	TRBV21-1	TRBJ2-5	NA	CASSKRRDQKGETQYF
NA	TRBV7-9	TRBJ1-1	TRBD1	CASSLRQGGNTEAFF
NA	TRBV19	TRBJ1-4	TRBD1	CASSWDRGSNEKLFF
once	TRBV9	TRBJ1-2	TRBD1	CASSPRTGGIPPTNYGYTF
NA	TRBV6-5	TRBJ2-1	TRBD2	CASSYTQTSGNEQFF
NA	TRBV6-4	TRBJ2-2	TRBD1	CASSALGTGNTGELFF
few	TRBV7-2	TRBJ1-5	NA	CASSLGGVLNQPQHF
NA	TRBV5-4	TRBJ2-3	NA	CASSLSGDTQYF
NA	TRBV9	TRBJ2-3	TRBD2	CASSRGLARDTQYF
NA	TRBV18	TRBJ2-5	TRBD2	CASSPGATSGLETQYF
NA	TRBV15	TRBJ2-3	TRBD1	CATSRDGTGLTDTQYF
NA	TRBV10-1	TRBJ2-1	TRBD1	CASSLSLTGGNEQFF
NA	TRBV18	TRBJ2-3	NA	CASSPAISTDTQYF
NA	TRBV5-6	TRBJ1-6	NA	CASSRGTLSNSPLHF
NA	TRBV20-1	TRBJ2-5	NA	CSASRREEETQYF
NA	TRBV10-3	TRBJ1-4	NA	CAISEGPATNEKLFF
NA	TRBV6-4	TRBJ1-1	NA	CASSENMNTEAFF
NA	TRBV7-2	TRBJ2-7	TRBD1	CASTPQGQVPGEQYF
NA	TRBV9	TRBJ1-5	NA	CASSVASGQPQHF
NA	TRBV14	TRBJ2-1	NA	CASSRWGETGEQFF
few	TRBV5-6	TRBJ1-3	NA	CASSSRGSGNTIYF
NA	TRBV18	TRBJ1-2	NA	CASSRANNYGYTF
NA	TRBV27	TRBJ2-4	TRBD2	CASSQGTSGSSRHIQYF
NA	TRBV19	TRBJ2-7	TRBD1	CASSDRQGSTYEQYF
NA	TRBV2	TRBJ2-3	TRBD2	CASIETSGRGDTDTQYF
NA	TRBV7-9	TRBJ2-2	NA	CASSRVAGELFF
NA	TRBV6-1	TRBJ1-3	NA	CASSEGQTYSGNTIYF
NA	TRBV28	TRBJ1-1	NA	CASSLHQGSEAFF
NA	TRBV6-8	TRBJ1-1	TRBD1	CASSPRVGQGHTEAFF
NA	TRBV30	TRBJ2-1	NA	CAWSVGGTYNEQFF
NA	TRBV5-5	TRBJ1-4	TRBD1	CASSYRQGGGEKLFF
NA	TRBV19	TRBJ1-1	NA	CASTPSLLRGTEAFF
once	TRBV14	TRBJ1-1	NA	CASSVLKTVATEAFF
NA	TRBV30	TRBJ2-7	TRBD2	CAWSSSGSRSYEQYF
NA	TRBV7-2	TRBJ2-3	NA	CASSLVSNTDTQYF
once	TRBV7-2	TRBJ1-2	NA	CASSSGQTANYGYTF